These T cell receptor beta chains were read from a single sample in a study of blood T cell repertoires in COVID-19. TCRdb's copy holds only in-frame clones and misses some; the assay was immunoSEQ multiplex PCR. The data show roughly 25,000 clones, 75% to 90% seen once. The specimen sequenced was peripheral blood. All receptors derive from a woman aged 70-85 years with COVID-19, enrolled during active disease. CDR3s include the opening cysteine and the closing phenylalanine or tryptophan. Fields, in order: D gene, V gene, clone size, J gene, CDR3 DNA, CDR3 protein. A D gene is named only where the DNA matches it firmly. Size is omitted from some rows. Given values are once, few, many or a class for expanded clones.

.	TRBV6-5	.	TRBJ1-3	TGTGCCAGCACGGGTCCTGGAAACACCATATATTTT	CASTGPGNTIYF
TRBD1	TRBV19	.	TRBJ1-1	TGTGCCAGTAGTATCTCGACAGGGGACACTGAAGCTTTCTTT	CASSISTGDTEAFF
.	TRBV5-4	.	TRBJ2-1	TGTGCCAGCAGACCCCCTACCAGCGATGAGCAGTTCTTC	CASRPPTSDEQFF
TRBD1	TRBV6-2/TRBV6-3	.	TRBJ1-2	TGTGCCAGCAGTTACTCGGACAGGGGCGGCTACACCTTC	CASSYSDRGGYTF
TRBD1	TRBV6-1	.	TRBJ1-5	TGTGCCAGCAGTAAAGTACCGGGACAGATCAATCAGCCCCAGCATTTT	CASSKVPGQINQPQHF
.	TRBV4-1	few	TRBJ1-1	TGCGCCAGCAGCCATGGTGTGGCCGCTGAAGCTTTCTTT	CASSHGVAAEAFF
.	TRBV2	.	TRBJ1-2	TGTGCCAGCGATCCGCTCCAGGCCCTCTATGGCTACACCTTC	CASDPLQALYGYTF
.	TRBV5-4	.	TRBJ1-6	TGTGCCAGCAGCTCCGGGACACCTGTATCGAATTCACCCCTCCACTTT	CASSSGTPVSNSPLHF
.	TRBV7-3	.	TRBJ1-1	TGTGCCAGCAGCTCCCAACCGGGGAACACTGAAGCTTTCTTT	CASSSQPGNTEAFF
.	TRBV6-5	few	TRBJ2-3	TGTGCCAGCAACGATTCCGGCGGTACGCAGTATTTT	CASNDSGGTQYF
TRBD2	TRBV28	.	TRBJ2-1	TGTGCCAGCAGTTTACGTAGCGGGACGGTCGATGAGCAGTTCTTC	CASSLRSGTVDEQFF
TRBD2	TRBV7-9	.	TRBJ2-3	TGTGCCAGCAGCGCGGTGCGGGGGGGGACAGATACGCAGTATTTT	CASSAVRGGTDTQYF
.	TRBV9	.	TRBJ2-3	TGTGCCAGCAGCGTAGATCAAACAGATACGCAGTATTTT	CASSVDQTDTQYF
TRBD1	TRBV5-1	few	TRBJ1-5	TGCGCCAGCAGCTTAACAGGGGATCAGCCCCAGCATTTT	CASSLTGDQPQHF
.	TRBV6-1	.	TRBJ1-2	TGTGCCAGCAGTGAAGCGCGAGGCTATGGCTACACCTTC	CASSEARGYGYTF
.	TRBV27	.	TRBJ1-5	TGTGCCAGCAGTTTAATAGGGGTGCAGCCCCAGCATTTT	CASSLIGVQPQHF
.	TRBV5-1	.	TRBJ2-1	TGCGCCAGCAGCTTTAGGGGTCAGTCCTACAATGAGCAGTTCTTC	CASSFRGQSYNEQFF
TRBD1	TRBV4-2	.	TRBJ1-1	TGTGCCAGCAGCCAAGAGGGGACAGGGGAAACTGAAGCTTTCTTT	CASSQEGTGETEAFF
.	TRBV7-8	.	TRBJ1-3	TGTGCCAGCAGCTTAAATACAGGGTCAGGATCTGGAAACACCATATATTTT	CASSLNTGSGSGNTIYF
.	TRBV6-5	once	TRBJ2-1	TGTGCCAGCAGAACGGGACTGGTCTACAATGAGCAGTTCTTC	CASRTGLVYNEQFF
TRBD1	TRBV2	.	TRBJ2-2	TGTGCCAGCAGGGGGGCAGGGGGATACACCGGGGAGCTGTTTTTT	CASRGAGGYTGELFF
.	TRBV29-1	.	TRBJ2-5	TGCAGCGTCGGAGGGTACCAAGAGACCCAGTACTTC	CSVGGYQETQYF
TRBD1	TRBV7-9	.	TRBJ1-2	TGTGCCAGCAGCTGGCAGGGGGCTGGGGGCTACACCTTC	CASSWQGAGGYTF
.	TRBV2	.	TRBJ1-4	TGTGCCAGCAGGGCAGGCGATGGAAAACTGTTTTTT	CASRAGDGKLFF
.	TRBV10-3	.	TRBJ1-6	TGTGCCATCAGTGAGCGGGGAAAACATAATTCACCCCTCCACTTT	CAISERGKHNSPLHF
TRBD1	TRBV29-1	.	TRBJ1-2	TGCAGCGAGCGGACAGGGACGGGCGGCTACACCTTC	CSERTGTGGYTF
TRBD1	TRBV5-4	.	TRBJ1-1	TGTGCCAGCACCCAACCGGACAGGCACGGCACTGAAGCTTTCTTT	CASTQPDRHGTEAFF
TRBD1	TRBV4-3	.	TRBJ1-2	TGCGCCAGCAGCCAATTTTCATGGGACAGGGAGCTTGGCTACACCTTC	CASSQFSWDRELGYTF
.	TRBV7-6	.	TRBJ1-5	TGTGCCAGCAGCTTGGGGAGCGGCAGCAATCAGCCCCAGCATTTT	CASSLGSGSNQPQHF
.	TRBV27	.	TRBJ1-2	TGTGCCAGCAGTTTATCGCGGTCCAGGGGTGGGTTCGGCTACACCTTC	CASSLSRSRGGFGYTF
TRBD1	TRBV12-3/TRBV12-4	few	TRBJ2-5	TGTGCCAGCAGGGGACAGGGGGAGACCCAGTACTTC	CASRGQGETQYF
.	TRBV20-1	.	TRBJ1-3	TGCAGTGCTAGTGGGGGAGGGGGAAGCACTGGAAACACCATATATTTT	CSASGGGGSTGNTIYF
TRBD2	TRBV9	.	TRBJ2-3	TGTGCCAGCAGCACAGCAGCGGGGTACACAGATACGCAGTATTTT	CASSTAAGYTDTQYF
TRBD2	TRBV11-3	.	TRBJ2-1	TGTGCCAGCAGTTTTTCGGGGGGAGCTACCAATGAGCAGTTCTTC	CASSFSGGATNEQFF
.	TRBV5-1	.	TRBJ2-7	TGCGCCAGCAGAGGTCGGGACACAACCTACGAGCAGTACTTC	CASRGRDTTYEQYF
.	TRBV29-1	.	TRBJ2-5	TGCAGCGTTGGGCGAGGGGAGACCCAGTACTTC	CSVGRGETQYF
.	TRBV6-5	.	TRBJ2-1	TGTGCCAGCAGGGCGGGACGGAATCTTTACAATGAGCAGTTCTTC	CASRAGRNLYNEQFF
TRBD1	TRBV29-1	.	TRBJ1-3	TGCAGCGTTGTTTGGTTGGGACAGGGCACAAACACCATATATTTT	CSVVWLGQGTNTIYF
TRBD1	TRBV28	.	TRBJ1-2	TGTGCCAGCAGTTTGGGACAGGCCTTAGTCACCTTC	CASSLGQALVTF
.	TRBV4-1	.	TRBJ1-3	TGCGCCAGCAGCTATGGCGGTGGCAGAAGACGGGGAAACACCATATATTTT	CASSYGGGRRRGNTIYF
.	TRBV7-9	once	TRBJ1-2	TGTGCCAGCAGCTTGGCGGGCAGGTACTATGGCTACACCTTC	CASSLAGRYYGYTF
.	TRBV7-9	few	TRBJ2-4	TGTGCCAGCAGCTCGACAGGCAACATTCAGTACTTC	CASSSTGNIQYF
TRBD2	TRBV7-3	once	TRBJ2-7	TGTGCCAGCAGCTTAACGTCCGGACTAGCGGGAGAGCAGTACTTC	CASSLTSGLAGEQYF
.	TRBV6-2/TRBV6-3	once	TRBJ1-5	TGTGCCAGCAGTTACAGGGCGGACGGGAGCCAGCATTTT	CASSYRADGSQHF
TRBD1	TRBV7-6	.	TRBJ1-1	TGTGCCAGCAGCCCCCGGGACAGGGAGCCCCTCGTTGAAGCTTTCTTT	CASSPRDREPLVEAFF